This T cell receptor (beta chain) is from a study of cytomegalovirus exposure and HLA in healthy donors. Study at large: From donors who were HLA-typed, an early data release held approximately 84 million unique TCRs. The study's findings and limits: Earlier results showed most TCR beta V segments being productive about 90% or about 30% of the time. A missense DCLRE1C variant was associated with V- and J-gene trimming of TCR beta chains in a later analysis, and an independent cohort replicated the association.

Primers: 60 Vbeta forward and 13 Jbeta reverse. Method: immunoSEQ multiplex PCR; TCRdb's copy keeps in-frame clones and lacks some. The sample holds 140,000 to 150,000 clones, approximately 57% seen once. The germline V gene has CDR1 MNHNS and CDR2 SASEGT. Trimming shortened V by 4 bases and J by 1 base, and 13 bases separated the two germline ends. The CDR3 is 15 amino acids. This clone was detected once. What it binds is unknown. The sample comprised PBMCs. The receptor's source is a male donor in good health and CMV-seronegative. V and J are TRBV6-1 and TRBJ1-1; D is possibly TRBD1 (6 bases). The DNA of the CDR3 is TGTGCCAGCAGTGCTTCATACAGGGAGAACACTGAAGCTTTCTTT. Translated, it gives CASSASYRENTEAFF.